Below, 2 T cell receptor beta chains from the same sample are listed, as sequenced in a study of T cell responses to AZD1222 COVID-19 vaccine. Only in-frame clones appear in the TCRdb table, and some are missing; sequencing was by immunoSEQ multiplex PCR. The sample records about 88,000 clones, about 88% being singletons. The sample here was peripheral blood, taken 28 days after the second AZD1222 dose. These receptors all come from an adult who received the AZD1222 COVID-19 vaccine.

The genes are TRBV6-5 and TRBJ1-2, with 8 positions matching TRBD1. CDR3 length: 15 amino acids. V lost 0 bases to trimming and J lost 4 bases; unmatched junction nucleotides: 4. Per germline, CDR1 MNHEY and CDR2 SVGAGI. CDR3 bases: TGTGCCAGCAGTTACTCTGGGACAGGAACCTATGGCTACACCTTC. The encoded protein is CASSYSGTGTYGYTF.

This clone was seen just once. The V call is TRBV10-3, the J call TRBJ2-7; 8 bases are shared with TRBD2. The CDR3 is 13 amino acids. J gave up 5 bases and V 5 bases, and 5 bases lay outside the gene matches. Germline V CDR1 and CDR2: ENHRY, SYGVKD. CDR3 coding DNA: TGTGCCATCAGTTTAAGCGGGGGTGACGAGCAGTACTTC. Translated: CAISLSGGDEQYF.